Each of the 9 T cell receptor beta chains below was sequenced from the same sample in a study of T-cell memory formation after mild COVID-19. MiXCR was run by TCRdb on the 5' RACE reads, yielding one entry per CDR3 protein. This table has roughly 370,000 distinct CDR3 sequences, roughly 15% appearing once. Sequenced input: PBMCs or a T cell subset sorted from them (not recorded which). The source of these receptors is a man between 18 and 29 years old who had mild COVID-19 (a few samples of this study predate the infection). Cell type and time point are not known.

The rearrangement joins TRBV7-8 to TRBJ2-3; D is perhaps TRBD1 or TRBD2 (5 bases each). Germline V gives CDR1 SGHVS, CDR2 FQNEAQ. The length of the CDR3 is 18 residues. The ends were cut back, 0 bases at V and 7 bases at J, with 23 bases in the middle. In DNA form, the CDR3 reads TGTGCCAGCAGCTTAGCTCGGTTTGGTCTAGCCAGGGTTCATACGCAGTATTTT. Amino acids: CASSLARFGLARVHTQYF.

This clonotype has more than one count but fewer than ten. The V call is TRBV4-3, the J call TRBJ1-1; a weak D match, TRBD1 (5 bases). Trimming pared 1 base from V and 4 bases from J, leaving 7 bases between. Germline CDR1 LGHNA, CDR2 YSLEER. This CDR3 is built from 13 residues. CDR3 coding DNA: TGCGCCAGCAGCCAAGCCAGGGTCACTGAAGCTTTCTTT. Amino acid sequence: CASSQARVTEAFF.

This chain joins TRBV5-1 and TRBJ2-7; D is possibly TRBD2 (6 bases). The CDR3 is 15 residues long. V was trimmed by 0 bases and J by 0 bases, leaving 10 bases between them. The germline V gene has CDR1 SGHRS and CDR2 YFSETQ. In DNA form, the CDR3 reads TGCGCCAGCAGCTTGGGGGGACTGGGCTCCTACGAGCAGTACTTC. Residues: CASSLGGLGSYEQYF.

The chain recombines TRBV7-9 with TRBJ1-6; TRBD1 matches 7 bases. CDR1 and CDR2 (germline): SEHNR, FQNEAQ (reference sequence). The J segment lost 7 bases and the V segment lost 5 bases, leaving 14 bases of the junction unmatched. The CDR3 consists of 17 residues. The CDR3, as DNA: TGTGCCAGCAGCCCCATTCCGACAGGGAAAGACAATTCACCCCTCCACTTT. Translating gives CASSPIPTGKDNSPLHF.

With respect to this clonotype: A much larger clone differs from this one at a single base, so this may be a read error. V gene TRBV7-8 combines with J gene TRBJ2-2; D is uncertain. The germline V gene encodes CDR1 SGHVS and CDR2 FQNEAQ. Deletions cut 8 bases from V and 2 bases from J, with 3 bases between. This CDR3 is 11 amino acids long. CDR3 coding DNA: TGTGCCAGCCACAACACCGGGGAGCTGTTTTTT. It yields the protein CASHNTGELFF.

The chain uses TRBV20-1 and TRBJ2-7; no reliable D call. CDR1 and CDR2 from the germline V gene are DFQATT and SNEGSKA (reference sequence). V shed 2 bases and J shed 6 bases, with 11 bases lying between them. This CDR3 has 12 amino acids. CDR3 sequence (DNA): TGCAGTGCTAGATGGCAGGAACGCGAGCAGTACTTC. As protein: CSARWQEREQYF.

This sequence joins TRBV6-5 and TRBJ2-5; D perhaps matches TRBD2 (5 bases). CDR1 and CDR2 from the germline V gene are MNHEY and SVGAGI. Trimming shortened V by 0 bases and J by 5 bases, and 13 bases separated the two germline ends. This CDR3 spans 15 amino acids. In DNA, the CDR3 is TGTGCCAGCAGTTACTCCGTACTAGTGTTGGAGACCCAGTACTTC. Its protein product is CASSYSVLVLETQYF.

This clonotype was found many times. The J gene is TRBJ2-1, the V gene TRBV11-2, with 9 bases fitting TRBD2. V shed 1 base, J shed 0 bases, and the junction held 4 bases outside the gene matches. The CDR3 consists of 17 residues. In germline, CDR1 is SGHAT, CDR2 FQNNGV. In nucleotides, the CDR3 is TGTGCCAGCAGCTTAGCCGCTAGCGGGGCCTCCTACAATGAGCAGTTCTTC. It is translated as CASSLAASGASYNEQFF.

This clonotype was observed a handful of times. The DNA of the CDR3 is TGTGCCAGCAGCCCGCAATACACCGGGACAGGGGAGGCCGGAAACACCATATATTTT. Its translation: CASSPQYTGTGEAGNTIYF. The chain recombines TRBV7-2 with TRBJ1-3; TRBD1 matches at 10 bases. The CDR3 consists of 19 residues. Germline CDR1 reads SGHTA; CDR2 reads FQGNSA. V trimming: 5 bases; J trimming: 4 bases; junction bases outside the gene matches: 17.